This entry is about one TCR beta chain. In this sample, this clone turned up a few times. Its antigen remains undetermined. No base-level quality is on record; no much larger clone is a single base apart. The sample belongs to a study of beta chain features in type 1 diabetes (dated by TCRdb to the late 2010s). About the investigation overall: Mean age, gender distribution, total cell number and subset yield did not differ between patients and healthy donors. A total of about 110,000,000 sorted cells were examined across all samples, and a strong correlation was observed between cell number per subset and RNA yield. In the study, TCRB repertoires of sorted circulating CD4+ T cell subsets from recently diagnosed type 1 diabetes patients were compared with those of matched healthy donors. Naive and central memory subsets were obtained from all 30 or so donors, but regulatory and stem cell-like memory subsets were isolated from only 8 patients and 8 healthy donors.

Study-wide findings and limitations: At VDJ recombination sites, type 1 diabetes patients had fewer insertions and more deleted nucleotides, which implies abnormalities in thymic rearrangement. HLA sub-analyses involved small numbers of individuals, so any influence of HLA type on TCRB rearrangement remained unresolved. Because cDNA was sequenced instead of genomic DNA, activated cells with high expression could be over-represented, although the groups did not differ in activation or CD3 levels. Naive, central memory and regulatory TCRB repertoires appeared to be more alike among patients than among healthy donors. A moderate but significant shortening of TCRB CDR3 length was observed in type 1 diabetes patients in all four CD4+ subsets. Shorter templates might be favored by PCR, yet because patient and control samples were amplified and corrected together, any such skew would affect both groups equally.

A single peripheral blood draw of about 116 mL on average was collected from each donor into heparinised tubes. Naive, central memory, regulatory and stem cell-like memory CD4+ T cells were sorted on a BD FACSAria II using a panel including CD45RO, CCR7, CD25, CD127, CD95 and CD27. A purity above 95% was achieved for all sorted populations. Right away, PBMCs were isolated by Lymphoprep density gradient centrifugation and were stained directly, with no culture step. So that batch effects would be minimized, each experiment stained and sorted samples in pairs, pairing one healthy donor with one patient. The entire amount of isolated RNA was reverse transcribed using the High Capacity cDNA Reverse Transcription Kit, so the sequenced TCRB transcripts were expressed ones. Deep immunoSEQ sequencing was performed on naive, central memory and regulatory T cell samples, with an average of roughly 3.5 million total reads per sample. After sorted cells were lysed in RLT buffer, RNA was extracted with DNase-treated RNeasy Micro or Mini kits, with the choice depending on cell number. To prevent cross-contamination, every cell subset was processed on its own, while patient and healthy donor samples were processed together. TCRB sequences were amplified from cDNA with the immunoSEQ multiplex PCR, producing 87-bp fragments spanning the CDR3 region. Amplicons were sequenced on the Illumina HiSeq platform. The authors processed their data as follows. Synthetic template baselines were used to correct PCR bias computationally, reads within Hamming distance 2 were collapsed together, and singletons that could not be merged were discarded. Reads were aligned against IMGT so that V, D and J genes, CDR3 length and insertions or deletions at six rearrangement sites could be assigned. Within each subset, clonotype counts were normalized to sorted cell number, and only after that were true diversity and Gini coefficients computed with the tcR R package. The overlap coefficient, calculated on TCRB nucleotide sequences, was used to quantify repertoire sharing. Sourced from immuneACCESS, this table was stored by TCRdb with only in-frame sequences that have V and J called. A share of the clones is absent; for the studies checked, an unresolved V gene accounts for under half, and the remainder has no known explanation. From that table come the V and J calls and clone size; the DNA was used to work out D and trimming. In all, the sample holds about 120,000 clones, and roughly a sixth of those were seen once. Jointly, the top ten make up 2.6% of the sample.

Clipping removes 2 bases from V and 3 bases from J, with 6 as the unmatched junction base count. CDR1 and CDR2 are drawn from the germline V gene: MDHEN, SYDVKM. From cysteine to phenylalanine, the CDR3 is 16 amino acids long. Of all the DNA, just the CDR3 is kept, 48 bases in frame from base 1. The chain is assembled from TRBV28 and TRBJ2-1; 8 middle bases align to TRBD2. Sample: central memory CD4+ T cells from blood. This receptor was obtained from a man aged 18 to 35 with type 1 diabetes. At the DNA level, the sequence is TGTGCCAGCAGTTTAGCTCGGCTAGCGGGCTACAATGAGCAGTTCTTC. Its coded protein is CASSLARLAGYNEQFF. Joined to the reference TRBV28 and TRBJ2-1 proteins, this CDR3 gives the full variable domain: DVKVTQSSRYLVKRTGEKVFLECVQDMDHENMFWYRQDPGLGLRLIYFSYDVKMKEKGDIPEGYSVSREKKERFSLILESASTNQTSMYLCASSLARLAGYNEQFFGPGTRLTVL.